A selection of T cell receptor beta chains follows, all from one sample in a study of patients and donors after allogeneic stem cell transplantation. From the RT-PCR reads, TCRdb called clonotypes with MiXCR, one entry per CDR3 protein. The sample includes 100,000 to 130,000 distinct CDR3 sequences, approximately 40% of them seen just once. Sequenced material: blood, either unsorted or a sorted T cell fraction (not recorded which). All receptors derive from a human donor who was either an allogeneic HSCT recipient or a stem cell or donor lymphocyte infusion donor (not recorded which). It is not recorded whose cells these are; they may come from a transplant donor. CDR3s include the opening cysteine and the closing phenylalanine or tryptophan. A D gene is named only where the DNA matches it firmly. Only part of the rows carry a size: once, few, many, or a class if the clone is expanded.

DNA: TGTGCCAGTAGCGGGAGCTTCGAGCAGTACTTC
CDR3: CASSGSFEQYF
J: TRBJ2-7
V: TRBV10-3
size: .
length: 11
D: TRBD2

DNA: TGTGCCATCGGTTTAGGTGTGACTAGCGGGAGTAGGGAGCAGTACTTC
CDR3: CAIGLGVTSGSREQYF
J: TRBJ2-7
V: TRBV10-3
size: few
length: 16
D: TRBD2

DNA: TGCGCCAGCAGCTTGCAGCCAGGGGGGACTGAAGCTTTCTTT
CDR3: CASSLQPGGTEAFF
J: TRBJ1-1
V: TRBV5-1
size: .
length: 14
D: TRBD1

DNA: TGTGCCACCAGTGAGGGAGGGCGCTACGAGCAGTACTTC
CDR3: CATSEGGRYEQYF
J: TRBJ2-7
V: TRBV24-1
size: .
length: 13
D: TRBD2

DNA: TGCAGCATAACTAAAGTCACAGATACGCAGTATTTT
CDR3: CSITKVTDTQYF
J: TRBJ2-3
V: TRBV29-1
size: .
length: 12
D: .

DNA: TGCGCCAGCAGCCAAGATCGGATCCCTCCGAGGGGCTACACCTTC
CDR3: CASSQDRIPPRGYTF
J: TRBJ1-2
V: TRBV4-3
size: .
length: 15
D: .

DNA: TGCAGCGTTGAAGATGGGGGCGCCGGGACCCAGTACTTC
CDR3: CSVEDGGAGTQYF
J: TRBJ2-5
V: TRBV29-1
size: few
length: 13
D: .

DNA: TGTGCCAGCTCTACTAGCGGGAACATAAATGAGCAGTTCTTC
CDR3: CASSTSGNINEQFF
J: TRBJ2-1
V: TRBV18
size: .
length: 14
D: TRBD2

DNA: TGCAGTGCTAGAGGGGACAGGGTGAAGAACACCGGGGAGCTGTTTTTT
CDR3: CSARGDRVKNTGELFF
J: TRBJ2-2
V: TRBV20-1
size: .
length: 16
D: TRBD1

DNA: TGTGCCAGCAGCTTAGGTCGACAGATAAATTCACCCCTCCACTTT
CDR3: CASSLGRQINSPLHF
J: TRBJ1-6
V: TRBV7-6
size: few
length: 15
D: .

DNA: TGTGCCAGCAGCCTTAGACTACCCCAAGATACGCAGTATTTT
CDR3: CASSLRLPQDTQYF
J: TRBJ2-3
V: TRBV6-5
size: .
length: 14
D: .

DNA: TGTGCCAGCAGCTTTCCGGGACAGGGGGCCCCTGAGCAGTTCTTC
CDR3: CASSFPGQGAPEQFF
J: TRBJ2-1
V: TRBV5-6
size: once
length: 15
D: TRBD1

DNA: TGTGCCAGCAGGCCGAGGGGGGGTAACTATGGCTACACCTTC
CDR3: CASRPRGGNYGYTF
J: TRBJ1-2
V: TRBV12-3/TRBV12-4
size: .
length: 14
D: .

DNA: TGTGCCAGCAGTTACCTTAACGAGCAGTACTTC
CDR3: CASSYLNEQYF
J: TRBJ2-7
V: TRBV6-6
size: .
length: 11
D: .

DNA: TGTGCCAGCAGTTCCAGGGGGTGCGCCACTTGTGAAGCTTTCTTT
CDR3: CASSSRGCATCEAFF
J: TRBJ1-1
V: TRBV12-3/TRBV12-4
size: .
length: 15
D: TRBD1

DNA: TGTGCCAGCAGTTTAGGTCCCGGGTTTGAGGCTTTCTTT
CDR3: CASSLGPGFEAFF
J: TRBJ1-1
V: TRBV12-3/TRBV12-4
size: few
length: 13
D: .

DNA: TGTGCCAGCAGCTTGGTGGCGGGAAATGCAGATACGCAGTATTTT
CDR3: CASSLVAGNADTQYF
J: TRBJ2-3
V: TRBV5-5
size: .
length: 15
D: .

DNA: TGCAGCGTTGAAGAGGGGGGACTAGCGGGAGCATCTGAGCAGTTCTTC
CDR3: CSVEEGGLAGASEQFF
J: TRBJ2-1
V: TRBV29-1
size: .
length: 16
D: TRBD2

DNA: TGTGCCAGCAGCCAAGGATTGACAAATGGCAGGTCTGGAAACACCATATATTTT
CDR3: CASSQGLTNGRSGNTIYF
J: TRBJ1-3
V: TRBV3-1
size: few
length: 18
D: .

DNA: TGTGCCAGCAGTGAATCCCCATCCTACGAGCAGTACTTC
CDR3: CASSESPSYEQYF
J: TRBJ2-7
V: TRBV28
size: .
length: 13
D: .

DNA: TGTGCCAGCTCACCGAAGCAGGGGGTTTCCTACGAGCAGTACTTC
CDR3: CASSPKQGVSYEQYF
J: TRBJ2-7
V: TRBV18
size: .
length: 15
D: TRBD1

DNA: TGTGCCAGCAGCTCGGGACAGCCCACCTTC
CDR3: CASSSGQPTF
J: TRBJ1-2
V: TRBV12-3/TRBV12-4
size: few
length: 10
D: TRBD1

DNA: TGTGCCAGCAGTAGACAGGCTGGCTCTGGGGCCAACGTCCTGACTTTC
CDR3: CASSRQAGSGANVLTF
J: TRBJ2-6
V: TRBV12-3/TRBV12-4
size: few
length: 16
D: .

DNA: TGCAGTGCCCGACCCGACAGGGTCGGTGGAGCTTTCTTT
CDR3: CSARPDRVGGAFF
J: TRBJ1-1
V: TRBV20-1
size: few
length: 13
D: TRBD1

DNA: TGTGCCAGCAGCCCAGATACGCAGTATTTT
CDR3: CASSPDTQYF
J: TRBJ2-3
V: TRBV11-2
size: few
length: 10
D: .

DNA: TGCGCCAGCAGCCTCATGGGAACCTCCATGGAGACCCAGTACTTC
CDR3: CASSLMGTSMETQYF
J: TRBJ2-5
V: TRBV5-1
size: .
length: 15
D: .

DNA: TGTGCCAGCAGTTTTGGACAGGGGAAGATTGACACTGAAGCTTTCTTT
CDR3: CASSFGQGKIDTEAFF
J: TRBJ1-1
V: TRBV12-3/TRBV12-4
size: few
length: 16
D: TRBD1

DNA: TGTGCCAGCACCATATGGGGTCCTAACACCGGGGAGCTGTTTTTT
CDR3: CASTIWGPNTGELFF
J: TRBJ2-2
V: TRBV27
size: few
length: 15
D: .

DNA: TGTGCCAGCAGCTTACTGGACCCTGAAGCTTTCTTT
CDR3: CASSLLDPEAFF
J: TRBJ1-1
V: TRBV7-9
size: few
length: 12
D: .